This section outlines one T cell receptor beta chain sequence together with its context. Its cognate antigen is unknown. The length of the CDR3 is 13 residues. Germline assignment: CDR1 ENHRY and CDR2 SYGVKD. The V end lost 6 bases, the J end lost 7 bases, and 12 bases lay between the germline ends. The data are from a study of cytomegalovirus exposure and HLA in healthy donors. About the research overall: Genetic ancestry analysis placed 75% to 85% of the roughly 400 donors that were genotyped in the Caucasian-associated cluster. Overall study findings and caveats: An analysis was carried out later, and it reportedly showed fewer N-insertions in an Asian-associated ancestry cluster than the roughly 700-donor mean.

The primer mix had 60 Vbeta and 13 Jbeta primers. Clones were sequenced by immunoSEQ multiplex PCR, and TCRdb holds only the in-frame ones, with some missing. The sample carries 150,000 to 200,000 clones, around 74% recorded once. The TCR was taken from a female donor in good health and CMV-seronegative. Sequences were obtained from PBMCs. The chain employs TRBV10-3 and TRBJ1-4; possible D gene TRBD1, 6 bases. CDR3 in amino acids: CAIREDRSEKLFF. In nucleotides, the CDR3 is TGTGCCATCAGAGAAGACAGGAGTGAAAAACTGTTTTTT.